This record looks at one TCR beta chain sequence and its context. Its antigen is not known. Naivety in CD8+ T cells corresponded to a CD45RO-CCR7+CD27+CD95- phenotype. All TRB cDNA libraries came from 5' RACE performed with UMI labels. TCRdb re-called the 5' RACE reads, yielding one record per CDR3 amino acid sequence without DNA. The sample totals over 70,000 distinct CDR3 sequences; its top ten clones hold 1.1%. This sample is part of a study of CXCR3-negative and CXCR3-positive naive CD8 T cells. Looked up from germline, CDR1 is KGHDR and CDR2 is SFDVKD. The CDR3 extends over 15 amino acids. Study-wide points: Whereas both naive subsets had comparably high diversity, memory CD8+ cells had much lower diversity.

The chain recombines TRBV24-1 with TRBJ2-1; TCRdb picks TRBD2, but there is no DNA to check that call. Sequenced sample: naive CXCR3- CD8+ T cells from blood. Subset reported: CD45RO-CCR7+CD27+CD95- naive CD8+ T cells lacking CXCR3 (TNR3-). The receptor was derived from a human donor in good health. Some clones in this sample may be carry-over from other donors' samples. CDR3 sequence reads: CAINKKGGGFNEQFF.